Given below is one TCR beta chain in context. The source of the sample is a study of control samples from healthy donors and cancer patients. The CDR3 has 16 residues. CDR1 MNHEY and CDR2 SVGAGI come from the germline V gene. V dropped 0 bases and J dropped 1 base, with 9 bases sitting between them. Profiled with immunoSEQ multiplex PCR; TCRdb holds only in-frame clones, not every one. Among around 100,000 clones listed, roughly 91% were seen once. This rearrangement joins TRBV6-5 to TRBJ2-2; tentatively, D is TRBD1 or TRBD2 (6 bases each). The TCR originated in a man aged 55 to 69 with lung cancer. What was sequenced was PBMCs. DNA for the CDR3: TGTGCCAGCAGTTACTCAAGGGGGGAGAACACCGGGGAGCTGTTTTTT. Protein: CASSYSRGENTGELFF.